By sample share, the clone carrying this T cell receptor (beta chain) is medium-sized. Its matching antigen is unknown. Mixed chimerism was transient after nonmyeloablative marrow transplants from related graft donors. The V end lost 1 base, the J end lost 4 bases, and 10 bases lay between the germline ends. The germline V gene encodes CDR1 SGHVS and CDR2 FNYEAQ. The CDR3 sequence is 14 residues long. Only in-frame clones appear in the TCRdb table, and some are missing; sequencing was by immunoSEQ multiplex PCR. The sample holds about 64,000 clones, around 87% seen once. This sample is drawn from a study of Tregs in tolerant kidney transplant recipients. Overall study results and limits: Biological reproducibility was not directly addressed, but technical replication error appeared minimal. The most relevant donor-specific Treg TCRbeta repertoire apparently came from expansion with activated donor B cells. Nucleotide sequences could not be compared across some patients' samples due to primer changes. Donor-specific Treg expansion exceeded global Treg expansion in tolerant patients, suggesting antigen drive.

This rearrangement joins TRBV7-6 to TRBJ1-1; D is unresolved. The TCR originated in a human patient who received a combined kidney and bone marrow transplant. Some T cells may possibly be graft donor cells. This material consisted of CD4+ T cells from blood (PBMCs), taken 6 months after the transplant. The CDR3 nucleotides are TGTGCCAGCAGCTTAGAGCGGGTTTCCACTGAAGCTTTCTTT. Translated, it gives CASSLERVSTEAFF.